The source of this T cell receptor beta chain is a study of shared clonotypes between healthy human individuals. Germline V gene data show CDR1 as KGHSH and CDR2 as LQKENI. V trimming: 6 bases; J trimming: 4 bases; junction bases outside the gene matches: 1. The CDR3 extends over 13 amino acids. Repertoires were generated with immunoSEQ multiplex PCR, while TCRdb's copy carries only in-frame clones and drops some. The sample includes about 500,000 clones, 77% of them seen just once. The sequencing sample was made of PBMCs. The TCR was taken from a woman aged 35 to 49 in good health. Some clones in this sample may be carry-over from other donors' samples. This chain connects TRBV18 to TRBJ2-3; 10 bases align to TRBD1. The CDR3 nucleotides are TGTGCCAGCTCGACAGGGGGCGCAGATACGCAGTATTTT. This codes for CASSTGGADTQYF.